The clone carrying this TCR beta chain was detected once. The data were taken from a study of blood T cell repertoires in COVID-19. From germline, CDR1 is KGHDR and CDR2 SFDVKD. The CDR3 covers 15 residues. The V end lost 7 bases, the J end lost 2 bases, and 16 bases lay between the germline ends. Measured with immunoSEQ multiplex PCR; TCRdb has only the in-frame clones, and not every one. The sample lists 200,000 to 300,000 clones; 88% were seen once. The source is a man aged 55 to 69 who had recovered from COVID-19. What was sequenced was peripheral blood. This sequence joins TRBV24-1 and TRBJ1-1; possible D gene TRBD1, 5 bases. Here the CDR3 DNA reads TGTGCCACCAGCGCCTTTGACACAGGTAACACTGAAGCTTTCTTT. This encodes CATSAFDTGNTEAFF.